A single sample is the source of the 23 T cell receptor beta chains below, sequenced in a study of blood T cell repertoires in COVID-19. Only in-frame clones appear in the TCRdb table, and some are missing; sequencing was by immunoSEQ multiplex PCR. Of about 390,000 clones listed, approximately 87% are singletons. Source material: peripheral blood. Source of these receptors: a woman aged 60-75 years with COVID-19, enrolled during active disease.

The CDR3 loop reads CASSQGQQGAAFF. The CDR3 DNA reads as TGCGCCAGCAGCCAGGGACAACAAGGCGCCGCGTTCTTC. The V call is TRBV5-1, the J call TRBJ2-1; D is possibly TRBD1 (6 bases). V lost 4 bases, J lost 15 bases, and 20 bases lay in between. The CDR3 spans 13 residues. Germline V gene lookup returns CDR1 SGHRS and CDR2 YFSETQ. Complete variable domain (other parts from reference TRBV5-1 and TRBJ2-1): KAGVTQTPRYLIKTRGQQVTLSCSPISGHRSVSWYQQTPGQGLQFLFEYFSETQRNKGNFPGRFSGRQFSNSRSEMNVSTLELGDSALYLCASSQGQQGAAFFGPGTRLTVL.

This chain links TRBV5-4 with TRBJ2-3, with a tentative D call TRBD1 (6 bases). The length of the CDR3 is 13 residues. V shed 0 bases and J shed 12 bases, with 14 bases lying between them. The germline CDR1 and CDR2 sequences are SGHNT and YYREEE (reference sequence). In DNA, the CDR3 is TGTGCCAGCAGCTTGGAGGGGGTTACGGCCCAGTATTTT. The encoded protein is CASSLEGVTAQYF.

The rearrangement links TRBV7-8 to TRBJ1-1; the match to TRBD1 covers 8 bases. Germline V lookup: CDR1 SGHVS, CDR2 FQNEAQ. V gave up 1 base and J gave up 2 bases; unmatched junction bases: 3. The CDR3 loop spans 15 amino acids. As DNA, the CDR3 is TGTGCCAGCAGCTTAGGGACAGGGTTCAACACTGAAGCTTTCTTT. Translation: CASSLGTGFNTEAFF.

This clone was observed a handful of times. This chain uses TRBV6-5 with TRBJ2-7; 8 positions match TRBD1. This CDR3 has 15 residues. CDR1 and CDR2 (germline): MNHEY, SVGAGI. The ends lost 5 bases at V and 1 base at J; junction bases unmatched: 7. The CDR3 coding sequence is TGTGCCAGCAGTCACGACAGGGGTACATCCTACGAGCAGTACTTC. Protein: CASSHDRGTSYEQYF.

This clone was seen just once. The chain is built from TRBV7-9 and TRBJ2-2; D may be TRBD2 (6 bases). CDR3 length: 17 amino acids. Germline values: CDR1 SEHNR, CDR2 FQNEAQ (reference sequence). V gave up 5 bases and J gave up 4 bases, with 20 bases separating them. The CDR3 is CASSPGLIMRGTGELFF. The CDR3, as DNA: TGTGCCAGCAGCCCGGGACTGATAATGCGGGGCACCGGGGAGCTGTTTTTT. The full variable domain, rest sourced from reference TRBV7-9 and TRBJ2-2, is DTGVSQNPRHKITKRGQNVTFRCDPISEHNRLYWYRQTLGQGPEFLTYFQNEAQLEKSRLLSDRFSAERPKGSFSTLEIQRTEQGDSAMYLCASSPGLIMRGTGELFFGEGSRLTVL.

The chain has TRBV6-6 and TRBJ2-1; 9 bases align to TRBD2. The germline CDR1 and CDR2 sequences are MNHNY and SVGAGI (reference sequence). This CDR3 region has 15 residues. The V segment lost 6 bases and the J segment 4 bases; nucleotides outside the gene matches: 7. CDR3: CASSSSGGRYNEQFF. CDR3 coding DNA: TGTGCCAGCAGCTCAAGCGGGGGGCGGTACAATGAGCAGTTCTTC.

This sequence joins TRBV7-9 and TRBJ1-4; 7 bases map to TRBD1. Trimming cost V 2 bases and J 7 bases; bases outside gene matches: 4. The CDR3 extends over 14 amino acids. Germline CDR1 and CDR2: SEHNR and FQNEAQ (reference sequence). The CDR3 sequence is CASSLQGEAEKLFF. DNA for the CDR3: TGTGCCAGCAGCTTACAGGGGGAGGCTGAAAAACTGTTTTTT. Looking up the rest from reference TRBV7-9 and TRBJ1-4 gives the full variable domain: DTGVSQNPRHKITKRGQNVTFRCDPISEHNRLYWYRQTLGQGPEFLTYFQNEAQLEKSRLLSDRFSAERPKGSFSTLEIQRTEQGDSAMYLCASSLQGEAEKLFFGSGTQLSVL.

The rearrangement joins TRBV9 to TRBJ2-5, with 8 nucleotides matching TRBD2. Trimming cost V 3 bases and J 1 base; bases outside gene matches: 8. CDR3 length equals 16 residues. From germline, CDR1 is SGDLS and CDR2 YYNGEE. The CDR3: CASSAGRLAGQETQYF. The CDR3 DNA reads TGTGCCAGCAGCGCCGGGCGGCTAGCGGGCCAAGAGACCCAGTACTTC.

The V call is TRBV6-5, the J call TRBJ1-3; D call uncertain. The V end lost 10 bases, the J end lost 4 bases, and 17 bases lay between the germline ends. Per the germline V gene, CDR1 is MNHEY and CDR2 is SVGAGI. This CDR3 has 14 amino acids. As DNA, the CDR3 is TGTGCCATCGGCTGGGGTGGAGGCGGAAACACCATATATTTT. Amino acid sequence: CAIGWGGGGNTIYF.

CDR3 region: CASSTPSTGNTEAFF. The CDR3 DNA sequence: TGTGCCAGCAGTACTCCCTCGACAGGGAACACTGAAGCTTTCTTT. The chain has TRBV6-5 and TRBJ1-1, with a weak D call TRBD1 (6 bases). V lost 5 bases, J lost 1 base, and 14 bases lay in between. This CDR3 is built from 15 residues. CDR1 and CDR2 from the germline V gene are MNHEY and SVGAGI.

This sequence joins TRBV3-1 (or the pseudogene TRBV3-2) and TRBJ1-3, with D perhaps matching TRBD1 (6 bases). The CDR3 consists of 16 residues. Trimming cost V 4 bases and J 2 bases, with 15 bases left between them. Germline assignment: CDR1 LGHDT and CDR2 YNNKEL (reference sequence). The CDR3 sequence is CASSPQGNRAGNTIYF. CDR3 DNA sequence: TGTGCCAGCAGCCCTCAAGGGAACAGGGCTGGAAACACCATATATTTT.

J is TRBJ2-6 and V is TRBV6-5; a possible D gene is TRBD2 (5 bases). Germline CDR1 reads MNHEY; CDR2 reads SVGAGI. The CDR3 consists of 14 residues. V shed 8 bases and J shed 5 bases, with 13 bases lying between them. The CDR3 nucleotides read TGTGCCAGCGACCGGGGTAGCTGGGCCAACGTCCTGACTTTC. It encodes CASDRGSWANVLTF.

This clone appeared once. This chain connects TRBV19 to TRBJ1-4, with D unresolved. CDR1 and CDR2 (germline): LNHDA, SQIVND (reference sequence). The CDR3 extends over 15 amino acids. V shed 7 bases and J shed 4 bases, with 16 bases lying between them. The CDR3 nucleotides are TGTGCCAGTACGCGCGTCGGTATATTTAATGAAAAACTGTTTTTT. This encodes CASTRVGIFNEKLFF.

The CDR3 reads CATSRGGNTEAFF. The DNA of the CDR3 is TGTGCCACCTCCCGAGGGGGGAACACTGAAGCTTTCTTT. This rearrangement joins TRBV3-1 (or the pseudogene TRBV3-2) to TRBJ1-1; TRBD1 is a possible D gene (6 bases). Germline CDR1 reads LGHDT; CDR2 reads YNNKEL (reference sequence). This CDR3 region has 13 residues. V was cut by 10 bases and J by 1 base, with 13 bases left in between.

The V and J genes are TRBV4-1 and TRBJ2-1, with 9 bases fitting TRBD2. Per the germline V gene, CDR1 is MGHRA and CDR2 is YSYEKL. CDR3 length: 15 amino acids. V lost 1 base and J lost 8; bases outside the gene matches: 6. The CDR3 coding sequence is TGCGCCAGCAGCCAAGTCTTAGCGGGGGAATATGAGCAGTTCTTC. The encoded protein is CASSQVLAGEYEQFF.

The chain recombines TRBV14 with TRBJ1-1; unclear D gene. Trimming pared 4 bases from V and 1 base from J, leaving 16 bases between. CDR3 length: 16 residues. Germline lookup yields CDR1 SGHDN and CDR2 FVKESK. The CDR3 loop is CASSRNSGHPNTEAFF. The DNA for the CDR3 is TGTGCCAGCAGCCGAAATTCAGGCCACCCGAACACTGAAGCTTTCTTT.

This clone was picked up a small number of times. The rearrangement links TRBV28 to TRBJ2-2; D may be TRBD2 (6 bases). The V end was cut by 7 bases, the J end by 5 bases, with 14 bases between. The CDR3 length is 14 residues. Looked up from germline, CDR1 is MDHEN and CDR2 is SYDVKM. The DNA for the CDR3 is TGTGCCAGCATCTGGAGGGGCCCGACCGGGGAGCTGTTTTTT. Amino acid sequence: CASIWRGPTGELFF.

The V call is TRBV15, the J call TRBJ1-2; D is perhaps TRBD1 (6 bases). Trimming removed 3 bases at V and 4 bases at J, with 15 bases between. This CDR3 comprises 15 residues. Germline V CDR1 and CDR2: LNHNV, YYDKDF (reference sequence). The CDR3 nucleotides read TGTGCCACCAGCAGCCCTGGACAGTCCTTCTATGGCTACACCTTC. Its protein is CATSSPGQSFYGYTF.

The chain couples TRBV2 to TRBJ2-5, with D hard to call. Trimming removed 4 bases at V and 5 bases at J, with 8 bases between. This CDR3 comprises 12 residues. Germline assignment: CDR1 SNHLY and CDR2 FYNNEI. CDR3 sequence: CASSVRWETQYF. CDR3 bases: TGTGCCAGCAGTGTGAGGTGGGAGACCCAGTACTTC.

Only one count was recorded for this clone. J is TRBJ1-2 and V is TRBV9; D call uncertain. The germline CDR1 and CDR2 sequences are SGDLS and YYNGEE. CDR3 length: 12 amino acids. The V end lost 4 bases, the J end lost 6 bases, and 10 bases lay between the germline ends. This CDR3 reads CASSTSGDGYTF. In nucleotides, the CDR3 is TGTGCCAGCAGCACTAGCGGTGATGGCTACACCTTC. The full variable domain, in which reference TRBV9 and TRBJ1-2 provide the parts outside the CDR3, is DSGVTQTPKHLITATGQRVTLRCSPRSGDLSVYWYQQSLDQGLQFLIQYYNGEERAKGNILERFSAQQFPDLHSELNLSSLELGDSALYFCASSTSGDGYTFGSGTRLTVV.

CDR3: CASSQDRGSVPHNEQFF. CDR3 nucleotides: TGTGCCAGCAGCCAGGACAGGGGGTCTGTTCCTCACAATGAGCAGTTCTTC. This sequence joins TRBV14 and TRBJ2-1; 10 bases match TRBD1. CDR3 length: 17 amino acids. Per the germline V gene, CDR1 is SGHDN and CDR2 is FVKESK. The ends lost 3 bases at V and 5 bases at J; junction bases unmatched: 10.

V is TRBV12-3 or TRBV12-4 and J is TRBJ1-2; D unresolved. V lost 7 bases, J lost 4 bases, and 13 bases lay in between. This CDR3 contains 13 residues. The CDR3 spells CASTPDGAYGYTF. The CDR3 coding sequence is TGTGCCAGCACACCCGACGGAGCCTATGGCTACACCTTC.

CDR3 residues: CASSSLNGEQGRGYTF. DNA for the CDR3: TGCGCCAGCAGCTCCTTGAATGGGGAACAGGGACGTGGCTACACCTTC. V gene TRBV5-1 combines with J gene TRBJ1-2, with D maybe TRBD1 (6 bases). The V gene's germline CDR1 is SGHRS and CDR2 YFSETQ. The CDR3 has 16 residues. V gave up 3 bases and J gave up 7 bases, with 22 bases separating them.